The clone carrying this T cell receptor beta chain was counted a few times. The junction differs from germline at one of its ends, possibly a read error. The output of every sequencing run, over 190 million TCR-beta sequences, came from 15-18 subjects. From the 5' RACE reads, TCRdb called clonotypes with MiXCR, one entry per CDR3 protein. Found here are about 74,000 distinct CDR3 sequences, 4% to 6% of them singletons; the top ten hold roughly 7.4%. The data belong to a study of neurological immune-mediated disorders. This CDR3 is built from 16 residues. The chain combines TRBV12-3 or TRBV12-4 with TRBJ1-5; D not certain. Sequences were obtained from PBMCs. The receptor was derived from a man aged 18 to 30 with multiple sclerosis. CDR3 nucleotide sequence: TGTGCCAGCAGTCCCAGGCGCGCCGTAGTTGATCAGCCCCAGAATTTT. The encoded protein is CASSPRRAVVDQPQNF.